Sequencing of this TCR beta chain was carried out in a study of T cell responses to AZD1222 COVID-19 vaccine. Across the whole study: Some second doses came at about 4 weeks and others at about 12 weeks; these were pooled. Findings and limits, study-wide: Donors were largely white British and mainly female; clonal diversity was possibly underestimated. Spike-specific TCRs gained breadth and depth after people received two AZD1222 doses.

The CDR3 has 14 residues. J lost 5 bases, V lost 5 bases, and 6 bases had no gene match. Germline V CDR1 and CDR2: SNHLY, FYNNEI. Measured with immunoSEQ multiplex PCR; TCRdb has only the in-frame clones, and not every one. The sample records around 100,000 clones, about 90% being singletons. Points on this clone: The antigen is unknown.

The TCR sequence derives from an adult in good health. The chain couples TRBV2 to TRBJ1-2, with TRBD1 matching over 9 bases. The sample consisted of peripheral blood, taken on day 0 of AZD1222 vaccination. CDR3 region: CASSSRDRAYGYTF. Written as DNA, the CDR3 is TGTGCCAGCAGTTCCCGGGACAGGGCTTATGGCTACACCTTC.